There are a few counts of the clone carrying this T cell receptor beta chain. The antigen is unknown. This record comes from a study of cytomegalovirus exposure and HLA in healthy donors. The CDR3 length is 14 residues. V was pared by 0 bases and J by 2 bases, with 7 bases between. Germline values: CDR1 ENHRY, CDR2 SYGVKD. Findings and limits, study-wide: The productive fraction for most TCR beta V segments was about 87% or about 30% in an earlier analysis.

PCR involved 60 Vbeta and 13 Jbeta primers. Using immunoSEQ multiplex PCR, the repertoire was profiled, and TCRdb retains in-frame clones only, with some absent. The table includes 150,000 to 200,000 clones, around 77% detected once. The TCR originated in a female donor in good health and CMV-seronegative. Sequenced input: PBMCs. The V and J genes are TRBV10-3 and TRBJ2-5, with D possibly matching TRBD1 (5 bases). The CDR3 bases are TGTGCCATCAGTGAGTCGGGGCCACAAGAGACCCAGTACTTC. This sequence encodes CAISESGPQETQYF.